This TCR beta chain comes out of a study of T cells in Graves' hyperthyroidism and ophthalmopathy. This CDR3 is built from 13 residues. Trimming cost V 5 bases and J 14 bases, with 18 bases left between them. Germline CDR1 is SGHVS and CDR2 is FNYEAQ. Points from the study as a whole: Classification by a 13 V-J model distinguished ophthalmopathy from stable hyperthyroidism. The majority of expanded thyroid clonotypes above 0.001 also appeared in blood.

Investigators excluded patients with uncontrolled infection, other autoimmune disease, pregnancy or lactation. Diagnostic assessment was based on clinical symptoms, serum thyroxine and TRAb, thyroid ultrasound and orbital computed tomography. A note on this clonotype: What it binds is not known.

RNA transcripts gave rise to amplified TCR beta CDR3 regions. Researchers ran a first-round RT-PCR on the TCR CDR3 using the HTBI primer set. TCRdb fed the multiplex PCR reads into MiXCR, producing one record per CDR3 protein. This table holds 540,000 or so distinct CDR3 sequences, 46% found once. This sequence was found in an adult woman with Graves' disease, either hyperthyroidism or ophthalmopathy (not recorded which). The J gene is TRBJ1-4, the V gene TRBV7-6; tentative D call: TRBD1 (5 bases). The sequenced material came from peripheral blood or thyroid tissue (not recorded which). The CDR3 here is CASSPVLGGVLFF. DNA for the CDR3: TGTGCCAGCAGCCCCGTTTTGGGGGGTGTGCTGTTTTTT.